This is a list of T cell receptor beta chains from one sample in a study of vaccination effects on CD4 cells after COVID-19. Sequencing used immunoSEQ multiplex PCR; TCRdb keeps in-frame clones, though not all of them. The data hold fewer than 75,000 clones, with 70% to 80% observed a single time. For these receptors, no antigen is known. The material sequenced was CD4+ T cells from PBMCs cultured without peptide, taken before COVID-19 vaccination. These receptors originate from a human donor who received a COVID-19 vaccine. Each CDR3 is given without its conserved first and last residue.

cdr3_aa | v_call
ASSQVRAPDTQY | TRBV3-1/TRBV3-2
ASSRDSTEKLF | TRBV3-1/TRBV3-2
ASSLVGAEGNTIY | TRBV5-5
ASSMGRGGTGELF | TRBV19
ASSLGGAPLVRELF | TRBV5-1
ASSRWDRSNTGELF | TRBV9
ASSATSSGVNTGELF | TRBV9
ASSQVPQGANTGELF | TRBV4-1
ASSYSQNSPLH | TRBV6-6
ASSRQGSDEQF | TRBV7-3
ASRATGPSPLH | TRBV7-2
ASSLVSGFKSPLH | TRBV5-5
ASSFGTGGAGGKLF | TRBV5-6
ASRAGQGNYGYT | TRBV2
ASSSPGRGGLNEQF | TRBV6-2/TRBV6-3